The 24 T cell receptor beta chains listed next were all sequenced from one sample in a study of blood T cell repertoires in COVID-19. Only in-frame clones appear in the TCRdb table, and some are missing; sequencing was by immunoSEQ multiplex PCR. The repertoire has about 140,000 clones, approximately 80% of them found once; the top ten carry 8.2%. The sequencing sample was made of peripheral blood. These receptors were collected from a human donor in a cohort sampled during active COVID-19.

The chain couples TRBV28 to TRBJ2-7, with 8 bases aligning to TRBD2. V dropped 5 bases and J dropped 4; count of bases not matched to a gene: 13. Germline V lookup: CDR1 MDHEN, CDR2 SYDVKM. The CDR3 contains 16 residues. As DNA, the CDR3 is TGTGCCAGCAGTACAATTCAAGCGGGAGATCCTTACGAGCAGTACTTC. Encoded protein: CASSTIQAGDPYEQYF.

The V gene is TRBV27, the J gene TRBJ2-1; 12 bases are a match to TRBD2. Per germline, CDR1 MNHEY and CDR2 SMNVEV (reference sequence). The ends lost 2 bases at V and 2 bases at J; junction bases unmatched: 4. The CDR3 sequence is 17 residues long. CDR3 residues: CASSLRGLAGPYNEQFF. Written as DNA, the CDR3 is TGTGCCAGCAGTTTACGTGGACTAGCGGGACCCTACAATGAGCAGTTCTTC.

The gene calls are TRBV7-2 and TRBJ2-1, with 7 nucleotides matching TRBD2. The CDR3 runs to 16 residues. Germline lookup yields CDR1 SGHTA and CDR2 FQGNSA. V shed 4 bases, J shed 0 bases, and the junction held 6 bases outside the gene matches. The CDR3 DNA reads as TGTGCCAGCAGCTCAGGACTAGGTAGCTCCTACAATGAGCAGTTCTTC. This translates into CASSSGLGSSYNEQFF.

The sample holds one count of this clone. This sequence joins TRBV28 and TRBJ1-1; the D gene is possibly TRBD1 (5 bases). V lost 5 bases and J 6 bases, leaving 13 bases between the germline ends. Germline assignment: CDR1 MDHEN and CDR2 SYDVKM. The CDR3 extends over 13 amino acids. The CDR3 DNA is TGTGCCAGCAGTGGGGGGTTGATCCCTGAAGCTTTCTTT. It yields the protein CASSGGLIPEAFF.

The genes are TRBV29-1 and TRBJ2-3; the match to TRBD2 covers 10 bases. The length of the CDR3 is 15 residues. J was trimmed by 2 bases and V by 1 base; bases with no gene match: 3. CDR1 and CDR2 (germline): SQVTM, ANQGSEA. CDR3 bases: TGCAGCGTTGAAGGGACTAGCGGAAACACAGATACGCAGTATTTT. Residues: CSVEGTSGNTDTQYF.

This chain joins TRBV6-2 or TRBV6-3 and TRBJ2-5; maybe TRBD1 (5 bases). The CDR3 is made up of 14 amino acids. CDR1 is MNHEY and CDR2 is SVGEGT in the germline V gene. V was trimmed by 2 bases and J by 1 base, leaving 8 bases between them. CDR3 loop: CASSYHRTQETQYF. For the CDR3, the DNA is TGTGCCAGCAGTTACCACAGGACCCAAGAGACCCAGTACTTC.

This clone was picked up one time. The chain uses TRBV7-9 and TRBJ2-7, with a tentative D call TRBD1 (6 bases). Trimming left V 4 bases short and J 0 bases short, with 13 bases between. CDR3 length equals 15 residues. Germline-derived CDR1 and CDR2 are SEHNR and FQNEAQ (reference sequence). The CDR3: CASSSGDGRSYEQYF. CDR3 DNA sequence: TGTGCCAGCAGCTCAGGGGACGGTCGCTCCTACGAGCAGTACTTC.

The V and J genes are TRBV6-1 and TRBJ2-3; TRBD2 agrees at 7 bases. J gave up 1 base and V 1 base, and 2 bases lay outside the gene matches. The CDR3 is 15 residues long. The germline V gene has CDR1 MNHNS and CDR2 SASEGT. The CDR3 DNA reads as TGTGCCAGCAGTGAAGATCTAGCGGGCACAGATACGCAGTATTTT. The encoded protein is CASSEDLAGTDTQYF.

The chain recombines TRBV28 with TRBJ1-6; 10 nucleotides line up with TRBD1. Germline V gives CDR1 MDHEN, CDR2 SYDVKM. CDR3 size: 14 residues. Losses at the gene ends were 5 bases for V and 8 bases for J; bases not matched to a gene: 3. The CDR3, as DNA: TGTGCCAGCAGTCCGACAGGGGGCTATTCACCCCTCCACTTT. This gives the protein CASSPTGGYSPLHF.

The chain employs TRBV20-1 and TRBJ2-7; D uncertain. CDR1 DFQATT and CDR2 SNEGSKA come from the germline V gene (reference sequence). V was cut by 3 bases and J by 8 bases, with 8 bases left in between. The CDR3 has 10 residues. The CDR3 region has the DNA TGCAGTGCTAGGGTTAGCAAGCAGTACTTC. Translated: CSARVSKQYF.

The chain recombines TRBV5-1 with TRBJ2-1, with 10 bases identical to TRBD1. The CDR3 loop spans 13 amino acids. The germline V gene has CDR1 SGHRS and CDR2 YFSETQ. With 7 bases clipped from V and 4 bases from J, the junction kept 2 bases outside the gene matches. The CDR3 nucleotides are TGCGCCAGCGGGACAGGGGCTTACAATGAGCAGTTCTTC. This translates into CASGTGAYNEQFF.

The chain couples TRBV9 to TRBJ1-3, with 11 positions matching TRBD1. Trimming took 2 bases from V and 0 from J; bases not matched to a gene: 4. Per the germline V gene, CDR1 is SGDLS and CDR2 is YYNGEE. The CDR3 totals 17 residues. The CDR3 spells CASSVGQGDHSGNTIYF. The CDR3 bases are TGTGCCAGCAGCGTGGGACAGGGGGACCACTCTGGAAACACCATATATTTT.

The chain has TRBV6-2 or TRBV6-3 and TRBJ2-5; 8 nucleotides line up with TRBD1. The CDR3 contains 16 residues. Trimming took 1 base from V and 6 from J; bases not matched to a gene: 10. Looked up from germline, CDR1 is MNHEY and CDR2 is SVGEGT. The CDR3 loop is CASSYLGRGLEKTQYF. DNA for the CDR3: TGTGCCAGCAGTTACTTGGGCAGGGGGCTTGAAAAGACCCAGTACTTC.

This clone was observed a few times. The chain recombines TRBV7-9 with TRBJ2-7, with TRBD1 as a possible D gene (6 bases). Per the germline V gene, CDR1 is SEHNR and CDR2 is FQNEAQ (reference sequence). Trimming left V 5 bases short and J 0 bases short, with 14 bases between. The CDR3 length is 15 residues. The CDR3 DNA is TGTGCCAGCAGCCTCAACAGGGATTTCTCCTACGAGCAGTACTTC. Translating it yields CASSLNRDFSYEQYF.

V gene TRBV7-2 combines with J gene TRBJ2-3, with 8 positions matching TRBD2. Looked up from germline, CDR1 is SGHTA and CDR2 is FQGNSA. The CDR3 length is 16 residues. Unmatched junction bases numbered 11, after V lost 5 bases and J lost 4 bases. The CDR3 reads CASSPPGTRSSDTQYF. The CDR3 DNA reads TGTGCCAGCAGCCCCCCCGGGACTAGAAGTTCAGATACGCAGTATTTT. The full variable domain, in which reference TRBV7-2 and TRBJ2-3 provide the parts outside the CDR3, is GAGVSQSPSNKVTEKGKDVELRCDPISGHTALYWYRQSLGQGLEFLIYFQGNSAPDKSGLPSDRFSAERTGGSVSTLTIQRTQQEDSAVYLCASSPPGTRSSDTQYFGPGTRLTVL.

This rearrangement joins TRBV18 to TRBJ2-7; D is perhaps TRBD1 (6 bases). Germline V lookup: CDR1 KGHSH, CDR2 LQKENI. The CDR3 has 14 amino acids. Trimming took 3 bases from V and 2 from J, leaving 11 bases between them. CDR3 protein: CASSPDSSTYEQYF. The CDR3 coding sequence is TGTGCCAGCTCACCGGACAGTTCGACCTACGAGCAGTACTTC.

The chain combines TRBV19 with TRBJ2-7, with D maybe TRBD2 (5 bases). Germline loops: CDR1 LNHDA, CDR2 SQIVND (reference sequence). V lost 3 bases and J lost 4, with 13 bases in between. This CDR3 is 14 amino acids long. CDR3 sequence (DNA): TGTGCCAGTAGTATTGTCCTAGCTTCGTACGAGCAGTACTTC. This gives the protein CASSIVLASYEQYF.

The gene calls are TRBV28 and TRBJ2-7; D is unclear. Trimming cost V 7 bases and J 3 bases, with 7 bases left between them. The CDR3 length is 11 residues. Per germline, CDR1 MDHEN and CDR2 SYDVKM. CDR3 sequence reads: CASTLNYEQYF. The DNA of the CDR3 is TGTGCCAGCACCCTAAACTACGAGCAGTACTTC.

The V call is TRBV6-5, the J call TRBJ2-7, with D maybe TRBD1 (8 bases). V dropped 3 bases and J dropped 5 bases, with 14 bases sitting between them. CDR1 MNHEY and CDR2 SVGAGI come from the germline V gene. The CDR3 consists of 14 residues. CDR3 amino acids: CASSYKQGGDEQYF. As DNA, the CDR3 is TGTGCCAGCAGTTATAAACAGGGGGGGGACGAGCAGTACTTC.

This clone showed up many times. This chain joins TRBV27 and TRBJ2-7; TRBD2 matches at 9 bases. The CDR3 contains 16 residues. Germline CDR1 is MNHEY and CDR2 is SMNVEV (reference sequence). V gave up 7 bases and J gave up 3 bases; unmatched junction bases: 13. The CDR3 spells CASTSLGVAGVYEQYF. CDR3 DNA: TGTGCCAGCACCTCCCTAGGGGTAGCGGGAGTCTACGAGCAGTACTTC.

The rearrangement links TRBV27 to TRBJ2-7, with D perhaps TRBD1 (5 bases). The V and J ends lost 1 base and 2 bases respectively, with 12 bases between them. The CDR3 contains 15 residues. The germline gives CDR1 MNHEY, CDR2 SMNVEV (reference sequence). The CDR3 sequence: CASSLWGEKTYEQYF. In nucleotides, the CDR3 is TGTGCCAGCAGTTTATGGGGCGAAAAAACCTACGAGCAGTACTTC.

A remark on this clone: The junction differs from germline at one of its ends, possibly a read error. The chain recombines TRBV19 with TRBJ2-7, with 7 bases lining up with TRBD2. The CDR3 consists of 15 residues. Germline CDR1 and CDR2: LNHDA and SQIVND (reference sequence). The CDR3 loop reads CANSMRGGRSYEQYF. DNA for the CDR3: TGTGCCAATAGTATGCGGGGCGGGAGATCCTACGAGCAGTACTTC.

The rearrangement joins TRBV7-3 to TRBJ2-1; 14 nucleotides match TRBD2. The V and J ends lost 5 bases and 7 bases, in that order; junction bases with no gene match: 10. Germline-derived CDR1 and CDR2 are SGHTA and FQGTGA. The CDR3 extends over 17 amino acids. The CDR3 loop is CASSLGTSGRPSNEQFF. The CDR3 bases are TGTGCCAGCAGCCTGGGGACTAGCGGGAGACCTTCTAATGAGCAGTTCTTC.

The rearrangement links TRBV11-2 to TRBJ1-2; D remains unclear. This CDR3 has 14 amino acids. Germline V gene sequence: CDR1 SGHAT, CDR2 FQNNGV. Trimming took 4 bases from V and 3 from J, leaving 12 bases between them. The CDR3 coding sequence is TGTGCCAGCAGCTCCACCAGTACCCACTATGGCTACACCTTC. The encoded protein is CASSSTSTHYGYTF.